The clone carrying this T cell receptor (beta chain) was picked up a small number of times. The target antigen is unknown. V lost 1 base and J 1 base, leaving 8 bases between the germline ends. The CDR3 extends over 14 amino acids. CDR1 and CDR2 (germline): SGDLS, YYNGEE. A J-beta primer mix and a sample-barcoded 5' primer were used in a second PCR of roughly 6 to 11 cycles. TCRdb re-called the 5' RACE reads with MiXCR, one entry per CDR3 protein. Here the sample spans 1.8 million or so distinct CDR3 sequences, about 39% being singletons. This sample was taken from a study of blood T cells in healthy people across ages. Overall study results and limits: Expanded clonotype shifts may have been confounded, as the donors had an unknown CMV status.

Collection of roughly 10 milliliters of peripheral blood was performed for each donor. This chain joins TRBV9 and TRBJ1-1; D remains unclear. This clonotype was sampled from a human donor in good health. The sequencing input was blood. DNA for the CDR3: TGTGCCAGCAGCGTATCCGCAGAGAACACTGAAGCTTTCTTT. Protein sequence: CASSVSAENTEAFF.